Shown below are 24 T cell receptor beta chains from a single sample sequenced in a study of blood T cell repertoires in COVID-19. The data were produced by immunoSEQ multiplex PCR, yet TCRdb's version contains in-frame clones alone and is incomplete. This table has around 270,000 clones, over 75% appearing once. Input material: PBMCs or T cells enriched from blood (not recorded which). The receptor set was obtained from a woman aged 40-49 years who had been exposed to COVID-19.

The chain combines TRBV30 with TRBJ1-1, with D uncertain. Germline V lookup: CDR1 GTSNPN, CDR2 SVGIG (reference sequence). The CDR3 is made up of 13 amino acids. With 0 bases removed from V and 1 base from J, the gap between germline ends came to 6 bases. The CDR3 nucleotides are TGTGCCTGGAGTGTACTCCCGAACACTGAAGCTTTCTTT. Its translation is CAWSVLPNTEAFF.

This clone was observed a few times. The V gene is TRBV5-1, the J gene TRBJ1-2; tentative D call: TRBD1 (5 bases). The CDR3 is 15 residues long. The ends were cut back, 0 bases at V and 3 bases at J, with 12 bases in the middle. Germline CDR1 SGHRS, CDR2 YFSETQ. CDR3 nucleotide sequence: TGCGCCAGCAGCTTGGATCAGCAGGGTTACTATGGCTACACCTTC. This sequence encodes CASSLDQQGYYGYTF.

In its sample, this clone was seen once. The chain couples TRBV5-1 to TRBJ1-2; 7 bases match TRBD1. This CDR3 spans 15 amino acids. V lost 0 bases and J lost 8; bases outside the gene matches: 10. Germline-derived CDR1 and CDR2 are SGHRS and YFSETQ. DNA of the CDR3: TGCGCCAGCAGCTTGGCGGGACAGCCTAGAGGAGGCTACACCTTC. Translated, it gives CASSLAGQPRGGYTF. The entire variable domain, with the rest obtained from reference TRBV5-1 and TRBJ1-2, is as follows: KAGVTQTPRYLIKTRGQQVTLSCSPISGHRSVSWYQQTPGQGLQFLFEYFSETQRNKGNFPGRFSGRQFSNSRSEMNVSTLELGDSALYLCASSLAGQPRGGYTFGSGTRLTVV.

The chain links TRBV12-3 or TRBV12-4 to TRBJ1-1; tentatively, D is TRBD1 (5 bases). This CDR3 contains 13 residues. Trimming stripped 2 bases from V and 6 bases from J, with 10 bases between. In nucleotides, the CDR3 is TGTGCCAGCAGTTTAAGCAGGGTTGCTGAAGCTTTCTTT. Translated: CASSLSRVAEAFF.

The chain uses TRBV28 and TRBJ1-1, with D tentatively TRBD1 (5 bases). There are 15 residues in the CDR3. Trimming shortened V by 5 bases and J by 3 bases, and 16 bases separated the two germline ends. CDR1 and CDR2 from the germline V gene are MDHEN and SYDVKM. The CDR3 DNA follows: TGTGCCAGCAGTCCCTATTACGGCAGGGACACTGAAGCTTTCTTT. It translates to CASSPYYGRDTEAFF.

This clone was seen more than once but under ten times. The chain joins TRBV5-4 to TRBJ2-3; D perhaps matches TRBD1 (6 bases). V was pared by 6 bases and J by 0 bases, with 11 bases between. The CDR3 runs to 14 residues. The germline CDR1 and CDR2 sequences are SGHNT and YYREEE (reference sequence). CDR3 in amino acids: CASIGDRSTDTQYF. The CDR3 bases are TGTGCCAGCATCGGAGACAGGAGCACAGATACGCAGTATTTT.

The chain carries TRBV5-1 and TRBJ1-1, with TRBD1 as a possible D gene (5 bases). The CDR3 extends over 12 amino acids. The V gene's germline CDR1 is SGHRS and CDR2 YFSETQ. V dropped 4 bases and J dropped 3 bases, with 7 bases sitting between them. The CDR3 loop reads CASSVRDTEAFF. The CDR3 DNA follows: TGCGCCAGCAGCGTCAGGGACACTGAAGCTTTCTTT.

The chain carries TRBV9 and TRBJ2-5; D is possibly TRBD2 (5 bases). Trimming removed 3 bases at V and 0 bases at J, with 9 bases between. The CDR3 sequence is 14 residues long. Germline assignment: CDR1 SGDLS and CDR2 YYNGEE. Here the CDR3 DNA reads TGTGCCAGCAGCGCGTCGGGGTACCAAGAGACCCAGTACTTC. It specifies CASSASGYQETQYF.

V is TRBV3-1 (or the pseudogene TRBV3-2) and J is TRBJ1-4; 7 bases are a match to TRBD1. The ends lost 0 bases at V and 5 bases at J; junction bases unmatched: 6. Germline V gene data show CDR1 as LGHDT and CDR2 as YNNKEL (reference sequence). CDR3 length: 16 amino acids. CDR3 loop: CASSQEEGTVNEKLFF. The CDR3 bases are TGTGCCAGCAGCCAAGAGGAGGGGACAGTGAATGAAAAACTGTTTTTT.

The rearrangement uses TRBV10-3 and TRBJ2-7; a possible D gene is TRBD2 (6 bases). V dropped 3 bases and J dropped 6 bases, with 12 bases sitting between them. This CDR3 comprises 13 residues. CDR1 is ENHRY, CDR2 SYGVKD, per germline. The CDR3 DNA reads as TGTGCCATCAGTGACAGGGAGGAATCCGAGCAGTACGTC. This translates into CAISDREESEQYV.

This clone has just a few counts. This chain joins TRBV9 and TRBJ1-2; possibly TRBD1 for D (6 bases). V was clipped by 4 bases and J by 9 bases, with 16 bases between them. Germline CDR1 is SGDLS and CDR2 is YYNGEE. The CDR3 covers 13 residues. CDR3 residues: CASSLQDSGSYTF. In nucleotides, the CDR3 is TGTGCCAGCAGCTTACAGGACAGCGGTAGCTACACCTTC.

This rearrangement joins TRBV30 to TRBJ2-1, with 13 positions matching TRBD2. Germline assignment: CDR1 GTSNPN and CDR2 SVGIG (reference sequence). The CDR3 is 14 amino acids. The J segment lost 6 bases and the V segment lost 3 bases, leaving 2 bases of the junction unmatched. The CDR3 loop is CAWSTSGRANEQFF. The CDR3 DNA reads TGTGCCTGGAGCACTAGCGGGAGGGCCAATGAGCAGTTCTTC.

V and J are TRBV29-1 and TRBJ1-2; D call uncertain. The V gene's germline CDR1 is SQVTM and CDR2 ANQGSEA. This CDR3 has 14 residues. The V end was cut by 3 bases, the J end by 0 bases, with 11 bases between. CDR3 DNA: TGCAGCGTTGACGTATTGGGAGCTAACTATGGCTACACCTTC. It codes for CSVDVLGANYGYTF.

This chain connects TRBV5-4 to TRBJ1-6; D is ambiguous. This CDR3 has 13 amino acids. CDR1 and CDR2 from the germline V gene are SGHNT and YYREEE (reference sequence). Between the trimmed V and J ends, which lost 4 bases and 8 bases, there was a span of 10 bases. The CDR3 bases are TGTGCCAGCAGCGCATCGACTTATTCACCCCTCCACTTT. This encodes CASSASTYSPLHF.

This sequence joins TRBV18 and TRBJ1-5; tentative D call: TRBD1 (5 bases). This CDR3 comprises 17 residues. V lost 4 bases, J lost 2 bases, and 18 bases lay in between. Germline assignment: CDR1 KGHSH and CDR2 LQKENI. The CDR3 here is CASSRDSPYWGNQPQHF. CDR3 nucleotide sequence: TGTGCCAGCTCACGAGACAGCCCCTATTGGGGCAATCAGCCCCAGCATTTT.

CDR3 nucleotides: TGTGCCAGCAGCGTCTCAGGGAACACTGAAGCTTTCTTT. Its protein is CASSVSGNTEAFF. The V and J genes are TRBV7-3 and TRBJ1-1; D gene ambiguous. The germline V and J ends were trimmed by 5 bases and 1 base, with 8 bases remaining between them. This CDR3 has 13 residues. Germline CDR1 SGHTA, CDR2 FQGTGA. The complete variable domain, with remaining parts taken from reference TRBV7-3 and TRBJ1-1, reads GAGVSQTPSNKVTEKGKYVELRCDPISGHTALYWYRQSLGQGPEFLIYFQGTGAADDSGLPNDRFFAVRPEGSVSTLKIQRTERGDSAVYLCASSVSGNTEAFFGQGTRLTVV.

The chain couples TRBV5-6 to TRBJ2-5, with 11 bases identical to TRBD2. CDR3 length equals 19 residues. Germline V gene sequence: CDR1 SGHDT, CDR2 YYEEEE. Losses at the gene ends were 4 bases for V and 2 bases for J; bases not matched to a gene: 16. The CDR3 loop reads CASSLLDPRTSGSQETQYF. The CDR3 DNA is TGTGCCAGCAGCCTACTCGACCCTAGGACTAGCGGGTCACAAGAGACCCAGTACTTC.

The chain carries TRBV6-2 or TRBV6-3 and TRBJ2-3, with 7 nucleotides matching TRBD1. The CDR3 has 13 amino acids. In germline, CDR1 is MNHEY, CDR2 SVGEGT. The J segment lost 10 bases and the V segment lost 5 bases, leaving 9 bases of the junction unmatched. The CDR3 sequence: CASSIGTAAPQYF. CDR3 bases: TGTGCCAGCAGTATTGGGACAGCGGCACCGCAGTATTTT.

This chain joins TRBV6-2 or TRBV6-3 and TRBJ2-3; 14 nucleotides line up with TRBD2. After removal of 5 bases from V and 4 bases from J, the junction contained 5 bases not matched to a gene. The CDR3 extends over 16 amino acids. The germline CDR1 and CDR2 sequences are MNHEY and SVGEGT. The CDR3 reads CASSIRLAGGADTQYF. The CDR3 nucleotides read TGTGCCAGCAGTATCCGACTAGCGGGGGGGGCAGATACGCAGTATTTT.

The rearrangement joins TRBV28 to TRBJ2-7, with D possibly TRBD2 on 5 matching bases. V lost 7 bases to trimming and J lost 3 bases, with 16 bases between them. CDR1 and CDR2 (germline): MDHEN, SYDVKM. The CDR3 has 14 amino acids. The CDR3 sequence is CASITAGSYYEQYF. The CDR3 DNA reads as TGTGCCAGCATCACGGCGGGCTCCTACTACGAGCAGTACTTC.

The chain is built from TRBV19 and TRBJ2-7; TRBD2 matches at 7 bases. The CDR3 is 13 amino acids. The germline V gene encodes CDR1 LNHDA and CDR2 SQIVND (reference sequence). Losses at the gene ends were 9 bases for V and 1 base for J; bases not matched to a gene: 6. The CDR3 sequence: CARQRGLSYEQYF. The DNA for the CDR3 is TGTGCCAGGCAGCGGGGCCTATCCTACGAGCAGTACTTC.

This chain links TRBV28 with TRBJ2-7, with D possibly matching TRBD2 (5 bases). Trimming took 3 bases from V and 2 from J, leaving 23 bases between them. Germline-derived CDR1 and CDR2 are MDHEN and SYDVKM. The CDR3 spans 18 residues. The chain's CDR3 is CASSFDALEDFLTYEQYF. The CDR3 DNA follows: TGTGCCAGCAGTTTTGATGCGCTCGAGGACTTTTTGACCTACGAGCAGTACTTC.

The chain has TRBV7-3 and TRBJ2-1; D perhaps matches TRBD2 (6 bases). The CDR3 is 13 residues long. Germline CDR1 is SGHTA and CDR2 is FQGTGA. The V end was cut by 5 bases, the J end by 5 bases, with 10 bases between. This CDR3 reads CASSPGSNNEQFF. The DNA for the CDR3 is TGTGCCAGCAGCCCCGGGAGTAACAATGAGCAGTTCTTC.

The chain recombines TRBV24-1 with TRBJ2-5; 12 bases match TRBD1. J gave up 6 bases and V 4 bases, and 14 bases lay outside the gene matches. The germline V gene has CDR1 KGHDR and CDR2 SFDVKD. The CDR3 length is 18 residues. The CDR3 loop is CATSDPPPPGQGAQTQYF. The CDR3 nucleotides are TGTGCCACCAGTGACCCACCTCCCCCGGGACAGGGGGCGCAGACCCAGTACTTC.